The 2 T cell receptor beta chains given below trace back to one sample, sequenced in a study of CD8+CD57+ T cells in acquired aplastic anemia. Using genomic DNA as the template, TCR beta VDJ and CDR3 profiling was carried out. From the reads, TCRdb called clonotypes with MiXCR, one entry per CDR3 protein. The sample yields hundreds of thousands of distinct CDR3 sequences, less than 85% seen once. It was patients with CD8+CD57+ cell expansion by flow cytometry who were chosen for sequencing. Sequenced material: sorted CD4+, CD8+, or CD8+CD57+ T cells (not recorded which) from PBMCs. These receptors were obtained from a human donor with aplastic anemia.

The rearrangement uses TRBV7-9 and TRBJ2-1; TRBD2 agrees at 8 bases. The CDR3 contains 16 residues. J gave up 8 bases and V 5 bases, and 14 bases lay outside the gene matches. Germline CDR1 reads SEHNR; CDR2 reads FQNEAQ (reference sequence). The CDR3 DNA is TGTGCCAGCAGCCTTAGCGGGGAGGATGTAGTGGATGAGCAGTTCTTC. Its translation: CASSLSGEDVVDEQFF.

This clonotype was seen a handful of times. The V call is TRBV10-3, the J call TRBJ1-2; D call uncertain. V was shortened by 2 bases and J by 6 bases, with 10 bases between the two germline ends. CDR1 and CDR2 from the germline V gene are ENHRY and SYGVKD. The CDR3 sequence is 13 residues long. The DNA of the CDR3 is TGTGCCATCAGTGAGAGAGGGAACGATGGCTACACCTTC. Translating it yields CAISERGNDGYTF.